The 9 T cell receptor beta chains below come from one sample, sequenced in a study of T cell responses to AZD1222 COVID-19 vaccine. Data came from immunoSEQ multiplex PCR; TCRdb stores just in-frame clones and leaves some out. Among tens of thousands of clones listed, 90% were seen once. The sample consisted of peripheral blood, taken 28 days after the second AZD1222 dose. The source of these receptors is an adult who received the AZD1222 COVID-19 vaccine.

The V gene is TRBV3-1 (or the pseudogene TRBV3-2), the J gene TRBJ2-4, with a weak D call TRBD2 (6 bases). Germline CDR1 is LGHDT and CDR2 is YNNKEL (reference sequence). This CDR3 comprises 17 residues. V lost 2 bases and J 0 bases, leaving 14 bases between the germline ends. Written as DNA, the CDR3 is TGTGCCAGCAGCCAATATAGCGGCGACAAAGCCAAAAACATTCAGTACTTC. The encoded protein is CASSQYSGDKAKNIQYF.

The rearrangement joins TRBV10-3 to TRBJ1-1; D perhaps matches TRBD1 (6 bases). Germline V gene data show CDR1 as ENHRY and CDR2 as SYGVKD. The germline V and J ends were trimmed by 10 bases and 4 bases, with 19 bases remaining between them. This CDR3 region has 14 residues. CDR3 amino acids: CATRTSGVATEAFF. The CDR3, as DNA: TGTGCCACGCGCACCTCAGGGGTAGCCACTGAAGCTTTCTTT.

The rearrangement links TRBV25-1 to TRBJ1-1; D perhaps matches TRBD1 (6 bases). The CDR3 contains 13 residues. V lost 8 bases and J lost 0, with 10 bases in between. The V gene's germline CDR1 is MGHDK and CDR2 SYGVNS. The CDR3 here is CASCGTLNTEAFF. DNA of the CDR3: TGTGCCAGCTGCGGGACACTGAACACTGAAGCTTTCTTT.

In DNA, the CDR3 is TGTGCCAGCGGGTTGGGCCCTAGTACCGGGGAGCTGTTTTTT. Amino acid sequence: CASGLGPSTGELFF. This rearrangement joins TRBV6-4 to TRBJ2-2; D remains unclear. V gave up 8 bases and J gave up 5 bases, with 15 bases separating them. The germline gives CDR1 MRHNA, CDR2 SNTAGT. This CDR3 contains 14 residues.

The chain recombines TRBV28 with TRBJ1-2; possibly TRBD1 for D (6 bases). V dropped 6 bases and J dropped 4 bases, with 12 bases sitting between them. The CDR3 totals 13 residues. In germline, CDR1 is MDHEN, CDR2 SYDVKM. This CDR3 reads CASSLRGPYGYTF. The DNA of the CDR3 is TGTGCCAGCAGCCTCAGGGGTCCCTATGGCTACACCTTC.

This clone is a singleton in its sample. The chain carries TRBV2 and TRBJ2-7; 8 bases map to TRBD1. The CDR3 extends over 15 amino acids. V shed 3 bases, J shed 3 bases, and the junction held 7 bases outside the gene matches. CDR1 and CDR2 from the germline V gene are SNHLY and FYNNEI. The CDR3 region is CASSDDRGGGYEQYF. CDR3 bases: TGTGCCAGCAGTGATGACAGGGGAGGAGGCTACGAGCAGTACTTC.

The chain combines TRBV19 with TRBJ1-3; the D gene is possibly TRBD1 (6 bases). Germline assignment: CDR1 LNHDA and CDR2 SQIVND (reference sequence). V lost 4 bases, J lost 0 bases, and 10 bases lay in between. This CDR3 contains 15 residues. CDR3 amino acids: CASSKQGDSGNTIYF. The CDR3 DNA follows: TGTGCCAGTAGTAAACAGGGAGACTCTGGAAACACCATATATTTT. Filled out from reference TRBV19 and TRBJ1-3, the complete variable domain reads DGGITQSPKYLFRKEGQNVTLSCEQNLNHDAMYWYRQDPGQGLRLIYYSQIVNDFQKGDIAEGYSVSREKKESFPLTVTSAQKNPTAFYLCASSKQGDSGNTIYFGEGSWLTVV.

The CDR3 region has the DNA TGCGCCAGCAGCTTGGTCGGGACAGGGGTATACGAGCAGTACTTC. It encodes CASSLVGTGVYEQYF. The chain combines TRBV5-1 with TRBJ2-7; 10 bases align to TRBD1. J gave up 4 bases and V 0 bases, and 4 bases lay outside the gene matches. This CDR3 is built from 15 residues. Germline CDR1 is SGHRS and CDR2 is YFSETQ.

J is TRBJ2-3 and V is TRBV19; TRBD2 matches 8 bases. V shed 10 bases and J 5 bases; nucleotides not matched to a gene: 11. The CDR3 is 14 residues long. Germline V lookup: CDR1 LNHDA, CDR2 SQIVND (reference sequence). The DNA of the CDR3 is TGTGCCACCCGGGAGGGTGGTCGTTTAGATACGCAGTATTTT. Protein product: CATREGGRLDTQYF.